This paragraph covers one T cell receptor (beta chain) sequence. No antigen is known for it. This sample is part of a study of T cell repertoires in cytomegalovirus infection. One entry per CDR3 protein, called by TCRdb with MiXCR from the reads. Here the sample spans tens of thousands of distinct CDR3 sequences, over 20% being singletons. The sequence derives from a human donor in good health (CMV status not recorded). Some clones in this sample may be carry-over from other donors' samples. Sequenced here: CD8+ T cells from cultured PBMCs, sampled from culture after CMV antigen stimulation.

The CDR3 DNA reads as TGTGCCAGCAGTTCATCAGGGGGCGGTCATGGCTACACCTTC. As protein: CASSSSGGGHGYTF. This sequence joins TRBV7-9 and TRBJ1-2, with 8 bases that match TRBD1. The V and J ends lost 6 bases and 6 bases, in that order; junction bases with no gene match: 9. Germline V lookup: CDR1 SEHNR, CDR2 FQNEAQ (reference sequence). The length of the CDR3 is 14 residues.